The clone carrying this TCR beta chain was found a few times. Its antigen remains unknown. The data are from a study of vaccination and CD4 T cells after COVID-19. Documented treatment: approximately nine-day PBMC culture with coronavirus spike peptide pools or control peptides (ViraFEST assay). Broader study findings: Researchers report that 304 of 307 vaccine-specific clones in convalescent patients proved spike mono-reactive.

CDR1 is SGHTA and CDR2 is FQGTGA in the germline V gene. The CDR3 contains 14 residues. Trimming removed 5 bases at V and 0 bases at J, with 9 bases between. Researchers used the Oncomine TCR Beta short-read assay to sequence DNA from cultured CD4+ T cells. Once CD4+ T cells had been cultured, genomic DNA was extracted from them. Each CDR3 protein is one row after TCRdb ran MiXCR on the PCR reads. The table has roughly 5,000 distinct CDR3 sequences, less than 60% seen once. The TCR originated in a human donor who had recovered from COVID-19. This rearrangement joins TRBV7-3 to TRBJ2-3; D might be TRBD2 (6 bases). The specimen was CD4+ T cells from blood, cultured in vitro. CDR3 in DNA: TGTGCCAGCAGCCGGGGGATGAGCACAGATACGCAGTATTTT. As protein: CASSRGMSTDTQYF.